This TCR beta chain was sequenced during a study of cytomegalovirus exposure and HLA in healthy donors. The V segment lost 2 bases and the J segment 1 base; nucleotides outside the gene matches: 17. The CDR3 extends over 20 amino acids. The germline V gene has CDR1 SNHLY and CDR2 FYNNEI. PCR was performed using 60 Vbeta and 13 Jbeta primers. Data came from immunoSEQ multiplex PCR; TCRdb stores just in-frame clones and leaves some out. The sample lists about 140,000 clones, almost 80% occurring once. Sequencing used PBMCs. J is TRBJ1-5 and V is TRBV2, with 7 nucleotides matching TRBD1. The sequence was collected from a man in his late teens or twenties in good health and CMV-seronegative. CDR3 in DNA: TGTGCCAGCAGTGAACTATTCGTTGGAGGGGGCTTCACGAGCAATCAGCCCCAGCATTTT. Residues: CASSELFVGGGFTSNQPQHF. Full variable domain (missing parts from reference TRBV2 and TRBJ1-5): EPEVTQTPSHQVTQMGQEVILRCVPISNHLYFYWYRQILGQKVEFLVSFYNNEISEKSEIFDDQFSVERPDGSNFTLKIRSTKLEDSAMYFCASSELFVGGGFTSNQPQHFGDGTRLSIL.